Below are 10 T cell receptor beta chains sequenced from a single sample in a study of technical replicates of blood from a few donors. Generated by immunoSEQ multiplex PCR, the TCRdb table keeps only in-frame clones and is missing some. This sample has 60,000 to 90,000 clones, with 90% to 95% found just once. Sequencing input: T cells isolated from PBMCs. Source of these receptors: a human donor in good health.

The chain combines TRBV5-1 with TRBJ2-7, with 11 bases identical to TRBD2. Trimming at V came to 5 bases and at J to 7 bases, leaving 11 bases not matched to a gene. Germline V gene lookup returns CDR1 SGHRS and CDR2 YFSETQ. The CDR3 contains 15 residues. CDR3 loop: CASRQGLAVGGEQYF. DNA of the CDR3: TGCGCCAGCAGACAGGGACTAGCGGTGGGAGGGGAGCAGTACTTC.

The rearrangement joins TRBV15 to TRBJ1-4; 9 bases line up with TRBD1. The trim removed 1 base at V and 8 bases at J, leaving 8 bases unmatched. The CDR3 is made up of 16 amino acids. Germline V lookup: CDR1 LNHNV, CDR2 YYDKDF (reference sequence). CDR3 coding DNA: TGTGCCACCAGCAGAGCTGACCGGGACAGGGTAGAAAAACTGTTTTTT. Its protein product is CATSRADRDRVEKLFF.

As concerns this clone: Additional DNA sequences in this sample encode the identical CDR3. J is TRBJ2-3 and V is TRBV29-1; TRBD1 matches 7 bases. The CDR3 has 14 residues. With 1 base clipped from V and 2 bases from J, the junction kept 3 bases outside the gene matches. Germline-derived CDR1 and CDR2 are SQVTM and ANQGSEA. The CDR3 DNA reads as TGCAGCGTTGAAGGACAGGGATACACAGATACGCAGTATTTT. This encodes CSVEGQGYTDTQYF.

This chain joins TRBV10-3 and TRBJ1-2, with D uncertain. Germline assignment: CDR1 ENHRY and CDR2 SYGVKD. Trimming left V 8 bases short and J 4 bases short, with 14 bases between. This CDR3 has 13 amino acids. CDR3 sequence: CAIGMDGVYGYTF. Written as DNA, the CDR3 is TGTGCCATCGGTATGGACGGGGTCTATGGCTACACCTTC.

The CDR3 here is CAISSHSETQYF. The CDR3 bases are TGTGCCATCAGTAGCCATTCGGAGACCCAGTACTTC. The chain joins TRBV10-3 to TRBJ2-5; D call uncertain. The V end was cut by 5 bases, the J end by 5 bases, with 9 bases between. Germline CDR1 ENHRY, CDR2 SYGVKD. The CDR3 runs to 12 residues.

This chain uses TRBV6-5 with TRBJ2-1, with D unresolved. Germline CDR1 reads MNHEY; CDR2 reads SVGAGI. V dropped 7 bases and J dropped 8 bases, with 9 bases sitting between them. The CDR3 sequence is 11 residues long. The CDR3 DNA reads TGTGCCAGCACCCGAGATTATGAGCAGTTCTTC. This encodes CASTRDYEQFF.

Remarks on this clone: A read error may be the cause here, since a much bigger clone is one base away. This chain joins TRBV5-4 and TRBJ2-7; D not resolved. V was shortened by 7 bases and J by 0 bases, with 5 bases between the two germline ends. The CDR3 is made up of 11 amino acids. The germline CDR1 and CDR2 sequences are SGHNT and YYREEE (reference sequence). CDR3: CASGSSYEQYF. CDR3 coding DNA: TGTGCCAGCGGCAGCTCCTACGAGCAGTACTTC.

The chain combines TRBV4-2 with TRBJ2-7; 9 positions agree with TRBD1. The CDR3 has 13 residues. Germline-derived CDR1 and CDR2 are LGHNA and YNFKEQ. V lost 8 bases to trimming and J lost 3 bases; unmatched junction nucleotides: 5. CDR3: CASRRGQGYEQYF. As DNA, the CDR3 is TGTGCCAGCCGCAGGGGACAGGGCTACGAGCAGTACTTC.

Comment on this clone: A much more abundant neighbour one base away suggests this may be a read error. The chain uses TRBV27 and TRBJ2-7; 12 positions agree with TRBD2. The CDR3 has 13 residues. Germline V gene sequence: CDR1 MNHEY, CDR2 SMNVEV (reference sequence). V shed 8 bases and J 2 bases; nucleotides not matched to a gene: 1. The CDR3 loop reads CASGLAGTYEQYF. CDR3 sequence (DNA): TGTGCCAGCGGACTAGCGGGAACCTACGAGCAGTACTTC.

In this sample, this clone turned up once. CDR3 sequence reads: CASSLDRGQNGYTF. The CDR3 DNA reads TGTGCCAGCAGCTTGGATAGGGGGCAGAATGGCTACACCTTC. The genes are TRBV5-4 and TRBJ1-2, with 7 bases identical to TRBD1. CDR1 SGHNT and CDR2 YYREEE come from the germline V gene (reference sequence). The CDR3 totals 14 residues. V was clipped by 0 bases and J by 6 bases; unmatched bases: 5. Looking up the rest from reference TRBV5-4 and TRBJ1-2 gives the full variable domain: ETGVTQSPTHLIKTRGQQVTLRCSSQSGHNTVSWYQQALGQGPQFIFQYYREEENGRGNFPPRFSGLQFPNYSSELNVNALELDDSALYLCASSLDRGQNGYTFGSGTRLTVV.